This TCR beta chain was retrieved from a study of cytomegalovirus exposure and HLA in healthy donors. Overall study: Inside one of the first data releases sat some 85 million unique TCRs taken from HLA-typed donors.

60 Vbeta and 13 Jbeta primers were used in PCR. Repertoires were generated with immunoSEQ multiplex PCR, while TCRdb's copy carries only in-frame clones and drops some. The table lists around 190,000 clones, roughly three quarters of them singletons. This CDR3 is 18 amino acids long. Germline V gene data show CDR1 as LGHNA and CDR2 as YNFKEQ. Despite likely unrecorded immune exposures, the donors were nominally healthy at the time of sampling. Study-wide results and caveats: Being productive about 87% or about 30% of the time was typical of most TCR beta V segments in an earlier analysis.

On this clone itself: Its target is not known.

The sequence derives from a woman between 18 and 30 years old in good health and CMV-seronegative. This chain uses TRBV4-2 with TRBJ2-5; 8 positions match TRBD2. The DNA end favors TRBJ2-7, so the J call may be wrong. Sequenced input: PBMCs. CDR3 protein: CASSQDRWASGRLYEQYF. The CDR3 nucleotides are TGTGCCAGCAGCCAAGATCGTTGGGCTAGCGGGCGACTATACGAGCAGTACTTC.